What follows are 2 T cell receptor beta chains derived from one specimen sequenced in a study of post-analysis software for immune sequencing data. Prepared libraries of TCR beta cDNA carried unique molecular identifiers. Using its own MiXCR run on the PCR reads, TCRdb lists one record per CDR3 protein. Of roughly 800,000 distinct CDR3 sequences in the sample, roughly 27% were seen once. These receptors' targets are unknown. Study-wide results and caveats: Higher frequency in patients than in controls was seen for 5 or 6 TRBV segments, with TRBV5-6, TRBV5-1 and TRBV20-1 among them.

Sequenced sample: blood. These receptors were collected from a girl under 18 with multiple sclerosis.

V and J are TRBV29-1 and TRBJ1-2; no firm D call. The CDR3 consists of 14 residues. Germline lookup yields CDR1 SQVTM and CDR2 ANQGSEA. Trimming cost V 4 bases and J 1 base, with 13 bases left between them. The DNA for the CDR3 is TGCAGCGTTGTCCCCGGCGGAGATAACTATGGCTACACCTTC. Protein: CSVVPGGDNYGYTF. Based on the CDR3 plus reference TRBV29-1 and TRBJ1-2, the full variable domain is SAVISQKPSRDICQRGTSLTIQCQVDSQVTMMFWYRQQPGQSLTLIATANQGSEATYESGFVIDKFPISRPNLTFSTLTVSNMSPEDSSIYLCSVVPGGDNYGYTFGSGTRLTVV.

This clonotype has more than one count but fewer than ten. This chain uses TRBV15 with TRBJ2-3; D is unclear. The CDR3 covers 14 residues. Trimming pared 5 bases from V and 1 base from J, leaving 10 bases between. The germline V gene encodes CDR1 LNHNV and CDR2 YYDKDF (reference sequence). The CDR3 DNA sequence: TGTGCCACCAGCCAAAATGGAGGCACAGATACGCAGTATTTT. Its protein is CATSQNGGTDTQYF.